These 32 T cell receptor beta chains share one sample of origin, sequenced in a study of spatial heterogeneity in lung cancer. Time point specified: blood at routine non-recurrence follow-up after resection. Whole RNA, which was extracted from tumor, nontumor lung tissue or frozen PBMC, was sequenced without any cell sorting. One entry per CDR3 protein results from TCRdb running MiXCR on the 5' RACE reads. The table lists roughly 120,000 distinct CDR3 sequences, 12% of them singletons. The sequencing used PBMCs, collected at follow-up. These receptor sequences come from a male donor with early-stage non-small cell lung cancer.

V is TRBV19 and J is TRBJ2-7; D may be TRBD1 (6 bases). Germline V gene data show CDR1 as LNHDA and CDR2 as SQIVND (reference sequence). The CDR3 sequence is 17 residues long. Trimming took off 4 bases at V and 7 bases at J, with 26 bases between the two ends. The CDR3 loop is CASSTSPLPGTLEEQYF. CDR3 sequence (DNA): TGTGCCAGTAGTACCTCCCCCCTGCCCGGGACATTGGAGGAGCAGTACTTC.

This clonotype turned up a few times. The rearrangement links TRBV12-3 or TRBV12-4 to TRBJ2-1, with a possible D match to TRBD2 (5 bases). Trimming took off 0 bases at V and 6 bases at J, with 12 bases between the two ends. The CDR3 covers 15 residues. CDR3 in DNA: TGTGCCAGCAGTTTAGCGAACCAGCGGCCCAATGAGCAGTTCTTC. This codes for CASSLANQRPNEQFF.

The genes are TRBV12-3 or TRBV12-4 and TRBJ1-2, with 7 bases aligning to TRBD1. Losses at the gene ends were 8 bases for V and 1 base for J; bases not matched to a gene: 7. There are 14 residues in the CDR3. The CDR3 spells CASDGTDVNYGYTF. The CDR3 DNA reads TGTGCCAGCGACGGGACAGACGTTAACTATGGCTACACCTTC.

This clonotype was counted many times. The V call is TRBV6-5, the J call TRBJ2-3; D possibly corresponds to TRBD2 (5 bases). Germline CDR1 MNHEY, CDR2 SVGAGI. This CDR3 spans 13 amino acids. Trimming removed 1 base at V and 6 bases at J, with 8 bases between. The CDR3 DNA reads as TGTGCCAGCAGTTACTTGGGAGCGGATACGCAGTATTTT. Protein product: CASSYLGADTQYF.

This clonotype came up many times. The rearrangement joins TRBV5-5 to TRBJ1-6; weak D call: TRBD1 (5 bases). Trimming left V 0 bases short and J 7 bases short, with 11 bases between. This CDR3 spans 15 amino acids. CDR1 is SGHKS, CDR2 YYEKEE, per germline (reference sequence). CDR3 in amino acids: CASSLELRENSPLHF. CDR3 in DNA: TGTGCCAGCAGCTTGGAGCTCAGGGAGAATTCACCCCTCCACTTT.

The genes are TRBV11-3 and TRBJ2-1, with D possibly matching TRBD1 (5 bases). Trimming cost V 0 bases and J 2 bases, with 11 bases left between them. Germline CDR1 reads SGHNT; CDR2 reads YENEEA. There are 16 residues in the CDR3. CDR3 loop: CASSLDRDPPYNEQFF. CDR3 in DNA: TGTGCCAGCAGCTTAGACAGGGATCCCCCCTACAATGAGCAGTTCTTC.

This clonotype was observed a handful of times. The chain joins TRBV10-3 to TRBJ1-1; 7 nucleotides align to TRBD1. The CDR3 loop spans 14 amino acids. Germline V gives CDR1 ENHRY, CDR2 SYGVKD. J was trimmed by 2 bases and V by 8 bases; bases with no gene match: 8. The CDR3 DNA sequence: TGTGCCATCTCTCGGACAGGACAAAACACTGAAGCTTTCTTT. It is translated as CAISRTGQNTEAFF.

There are a few counts of this clonotype. The chain links TRBV28 to TRBJ2-1, with 8 bases identical to TRBD1. Unmatched junction bases numbered 3, after V lost 2 bases and J lost 3 bases. Germline V gene sequence: CDR1 MDHEN, CDR2 SYDVKM. The CDR3 sequence is 15 residues long. The CDR3 is CASSLRGQGYNEQFF. The DNA of the CDR3 is TGTGCCAGCAGTTTAAGAGGACAGGGCTACAATGAGCAGTTCTTC.

This clonotype appeared a few times. The genes are TRBV20-1 and TRBJ1-3; the D gene is possibly TRBD1 (5 bases). The CDR3 has 17 amino acids. The germline V gene has CDR1 DFQATT and CDR2 SNEGSKA (reference sequence). Trimming removed 0 bases at V and 4 bases at J, with 19 bases between. The CDR3 spells CSARERYRQLRGNTIYF. The CDR3 DNA reads as TGCAGTGCTAGAGAGAGATACAGACAGCTCCGCGGAAACACCATATATTTT.

This clonotype was found many times. The gene calls are TRBV28 and TRBJ2-2, with 8 bases identical to TRBD2. Germline CDR1 is MDHEN and CDR2 is SYDVKM. CDR3 length equals 15 residues. V lost 5 bases to trimming and J lost 2 bases; unmatched junction nucleotides: 4. In DNA, the CDR3 is TGTGCCAGCAGTCACGGGGGGGCCAACACCGGGGAGCTGTTTTTT. Translating gives CASSHGGANTGELFF.

This clonotype was detected a few times. CDR3 coding DNA: TGTGCCAGCAGCCAAGATCTGGCTGAAGCTTTCTTT. Translated: CASSQDLAEAFF. The chain combines TRBV4-2 with TRBJ1-1; D remains unclear. Germline CDR1 and CDR2: LGHNA and YNFKEQ. Trimming removed 0 bases from V and 6 bases from J, with 5 bases in between. This CDR3 comprises 12 residues.

The J gene is TRBJ1-2, the V gene TRBV29-1, with D perhaps matching TRBD1 (6 bases). V lost 0 bases, J lost 5 bases, and 19 bases lay in between. The CDR3 loop spans 16 amino acids. CDR1 is SQVTM, CDR2 ANQGSEA, per germline. DNA of the CDR3: TGCAGCGTTGAAGACCTACAGGGTTTGGGCCCTTATGGCTACACCTTC. It is translated as CSVEDLQGLGPYGYTF.

The chain recombines TRBV20-1 with TRBJ2-1; D gene unclear. From germline, CDR1 is DFQATT and CDR2 SNEGSKA (reference sequence). This CDR3 has 10 amino acids. V gave up 5 bases and J gave up 7 bases, with 6 bases separating them. CDR3 residues: CSADANEQFF. The CDR3 coding sequence is TGCAGTGCTGATGCGAATGAGCAGTTCTTC.

The rearrangement uses TRBV12-3 or TRBV12-4 and TRBJ2-7, with a possible D match to TRBD1 (5 bases). V shed 6 bases and J shed 5 bases, with 14 bases lying between them. The CDR3 loop spans 13 amino acids. The CDR3 protein is CASSLAGSHEQYF. The CDR3 DNA reads as TGTGCCAGCAGCCTCGCAGGGTCGCACGAGCAGTACTTC.

V gene TRBV28 combines with J gene TRBJ1-2; the D is unclear. The length of the CDR3 is 11 residues. V was shortened by 5 bases and J by 7 bases, with 8 bases between the two germline ends. Germline CDR1 is MDHEN and CDR2 is SYDVKM. The CDR3: CASSPEFGYTF. The DNA for the CDR3 is TGTGCCAGCAGTCCCGAGTTTGGCTACACCTTC.

This rearrangement joins TRBV5-1 to TRBJ2-5; maybe TRBD1 (5 bases). The ends were cut back, 4 bases at V and 4 bases at J, with 20 bases in the middle. The CDR3 totals 16 residues. CDR1 is SGHRS, CDR2 YFSETQ, per germline. The CDR3 reads CASSPWGSTGAETQYF. The CDR3 DNA reads TGCGCCAGCAGCCCCTGGGGCTCCACTGGCGCAGAGACCCAGTACTTC.

This clonotype was counted a few times. The chain links TRBV6-2 or TRBV6-3 to TRBJ2-3, with unresolved D. Looked up from germline, CDR1 is MNHEY and CDR2 is SVGEGT. Between the trimmed V and J ends, which lost 7 bases and 5 bases, there was a span of 16 bases. The CDR3 length is 14 residues. CDR3 sequence reads: CASNRGSYGDTQYF. In DNA, the CDR3 is TGTGCCAGCAATAGAGGTAGCTACGGAGATACGCAGTATTTT.

This clonotype was counted between two and nine times. J is TRBJ1-1 and V is TRBV9; no reliable D call. The CDR3 has 14 residues. Trimming stripped 0 bases from V and 0 bases from J, with 6 bases between. CDR1 is SGDLS and CDR2 is YYNGEE in the germline V gene. CDR3 sequence (DNA): TGTGCCAGCAGCGTAGGGGCTGTGAACACTGAAGCTTTCTTT. This translates into CASSVGAVNTEAFF.

The chain employs TRBV7-2 and TRBJ1-1; no reliable D call. V gave up 6 bases and J gave up 0 bases, with 8 bases separating them. The CDR3 contains 13 residues. Germline loops: CDR1 SGHTA, CDR2 FQGNSA. Here the CDR3 DNA reads TGTGCCAGCAGTTATGATATGAACACTGAAGCTTTCTTT. Its translation is CASSYDMNTEAFF.

The chain carries TRBV7-9 and TRBJ2-1; D remains ambiguous. This CDR3 has 15 residues. V was clipped by 2 bases and J by 5 bases, with 13 bases between them. CDR1 is SEHNR and CDR2 is FQNEAQ in the germline V gene (reference sequence). Here the CDR3 reads CASSLSFFLDNEQFF. The CDR3 DNA reads TGTGCCAGCAGCTTATCTTTTTTCCTGGACAATGAGCAGTTCTTC.

This clonotype occurred many times. CDR3 region: CSVDLGGGGYGYTF. The CDR3 DNA follows: TGCAGCGTGGACCTTGGAGGGGGCGGCTATGGCTACACCTTC. The rearrangement uses TRBV29-1 and TRBJ1-2; TRBD1 matches 7 bases. Germline V CDR1 and CDR2: SQVTM, ANQGSEA. This CDR3 comprises 14 residues. J gave up 4 bases and V 6 bases, and 11 bases lay outside the gene matches.

There are many counts of this clonotype. The chain couples TRBV11-3 to TRBJ2-1; maybe TRBD2 (5 bases). The CDR3 has 14 residues. Germline CDR1 is SGHNT and CDR2 is YENEEA. V was clipped by 3 bases and J by 6 bases, with 12 bases between them. CDR3 sequence reads: CASSLPAGTNEQFF. CDR3 DNA sequence: TGTGCCAGCAGCTTGCCCGCGGGCACCAATGAGCAGTTCTTC.

The chain joins TRBV5-1 to TRBJ2-1, with D hard to call. The CDR3 extends over 14 amino acids. CDR1 and CDR2 (germline): SGHRS, YFSETQ. V was shortened by 1 base and J by 1 base, with 6 bases between the two germline ends. The CDR3 DNA is TGCGCCAGCAGCTTGAGTTCATCCTACAATGAGCAGTTCTTC. Amino acids: CASSLSSSYNEQFF.

This clonotype was seen only a few times. The chain couples TRBV28 to TRBJ2-1; no definite D call. Trimming cost V 3 bases and J 0 bases, with 9 bases left between them. The length of the CDR3 is 15 residues. Germline loops: CDR1 MDHEN, CDR2 SYDVKM. As DNA, the CDR3 is TGTGCCAGCAGTTTGTCAAGGAGCTCCTACAATGAGCAGTTCTTC. Translated, it gives CASSLSRSSYNEQFF.

The V call is TRBV5-1, the J call TRBJ2-7; D perhaps matches TRBD1 (6 bases). Per germline, CDR1 SGHRS and CDR2 YFSETQ. This CDR3 is 14 amino acids long. Between the trimmed V and J ends, which lost 0 bases and 3 bases, there was a span of 10 bases. This CDR3 is CASSLGSGDYEQYF. CDR3 coding DNA: TGCGCCAGCAGCTTGGGTTCAGGGGACTACGAGCAGTACTTC.

This clonotype appeared many times. The chain links TRBV9 to TRBJ2-7, with D possibly being TRBD1 (6 bases). The CDR3 loop spans 14 amino acids. CDR1 is SGDLS, CDR2 YYNGEE, per germline. Trimming stripped 4 bases from V and 3 bases from J, with 14 bases between. CDR3 DNA sequence: TGTGCCAGCAGCCGGGACAACCAACGCTACGAGCAGTACTTC. As protein: CASSRDNQRYEQYF.

Only a few counts were recorded for this clonotype. DNA of the CDR3: TGTGCCAGCAGCACAGGCCTGCTGCGCACAGATACGCAGTATTTT. Translated, it gives CASSTGLLRTDTQYF. The chain recombines TRBV7-2 with TRBJ2-3; perhaps TRBD1 as D (5 bases). The CDR3 consists of 15 residues. Germline V gene sequence: CDR1 SGHTA, CDR2 FQGNSA. Trimming shortened V by 5 bases and J by 1 base, and 13 bases separated the two germline ends.

This chain uses TRBV7-9 with TRBJ2-1; 9 nucleotides agree with TRBD1. V lost 5 bases and J lost 1; bases outside the gene matches: 6. Looked up from germline, CDR1 is SEHNR and CDR2 is FQNEAQ (reference sequence). The CDR3 covers 16 residues. The CDR3, as DNA: TGTGCCAGCAGCCGGGGACAGGGTGGTTCCTACAATGAGCAGTTCTTC. This sequence encodes CASSRGQGGSYNEQFF.

This clonotype came up a few times. The chain couples TRBV6-4 to TRBJ1-4; no firm D call. V lost 4 bases and J lost 8, with 11 bases in between. Germline CDR1 MRHNA, CDR2 SNTAGT. CDR3 length: 13 residues. The CDR3 sequence is CASSGQSGEKLFF. CDR3 nucleotides: TGTGCCAGCAGTGGCCAGAGCGGAGAAAAACTGTTTTTT.

This clonotype was seen once. The chain combines TRBV6-5 with TRBJ1-2; D gene ambiguous. V lost 6 bases and J 6 bases, leaving 20 bases between the germline ends. Germline V lookup: CDR1 MNHEY, CDR2 SVGAGI. CDR3 length: 15 amino acids. The CDR3 DNA follows: TGTGCCAGCAGGGGCCGGACGGCCGCTGTGGATGGCTACACCTTC. This translates into CASRGRTAAVDGYTF.

The chain couples TRBV6-6 to TRBJ1-6, with D possibly being TRBD1 (5 bases). Germline values: CDR1 MNHNY, CDR2 SVGAGI (reference sequence). V shed 0 bases and J shed 7 bases, with 16 bases lying between them. CDR3 size: 17 residues. Here the CDR3 DNA reads TGTGCCAGCAGTTACTCCCAGGGAGGGGTATTGAATTCACCCCTCCACTTT. Translated: CASSYSQGGVLNSPLHF.

This clonotype was observed a few times. The V gene is TRBV6-5, the J gene TRBJ2-1; D is perhaps TRBD1 (5 bases). Germline V CDR1 and CDR2: MNHEY, SVGAGI. The CDR3 length is 13 residues. V was pared by 2 bases and J by 5 bases, with 7 bases between. The DNA for the CDR3 is TGTGCCAGCAGTTACGACAGAGACAATGAGCAGTTCTTC. Its translation: CASSYDRDNEQFF.